These 4 T cell receptor beta chains were sequenced from one sample in a study of regulatory T cells in long-lasting Graves disease. Time point reported: newly diagnosed GD, antithyroid drugs for less than 3 months. The authors made the TCR library using RNA they extracted from PBMCs. According to the study, TCR beta libraries were built with iRepertoire HTBI primers and CDR3-region Arm-PCR. TCRdb used MiXCR to reprocess the multiplex PCR reads, holding one entry per CDR3 protein. The table includes about 400,000 distinct CDR3 sequences, around 16% detected once. This sample was shared with a second study, whose subject was T cells in Graves' hyperthyroidism and ophthalmopathy.

This specimen consisted of peripheral blood mononuclear cells (PBMCs), obtained at new diagnosis, from a patient treated with antithyroid drugs. Receptors originate from a woman between 35 and 50 years old with Graves disease.

The rearrangement joins TRBV6-1 to TRBJ1-3, with 7 positions matching TRBD1. Germline V CDR1 and CDR2: MNHNS, SASEGT. The CDR3 is 15 amino acids. The ends lost 6 bases at V and 4 bases at J; junction bases unmatched: 9. This chain's CDR3 is CASSRTGTDGNTIYF. The CDR3, as DNA: TGTGCCAGCAGCAGAACGGGGACAGACGGAAACACCATATATTTT.

This clonotype came up a few times. V and J are TRBV5-1 and TRBJ1-3; no firm D call. V lost 4 bases and J lost 0, with 14 bases in between. Germline values: CDR1 SGHRS, CDR2 YFSETQ. This CDR3 has 16 amino acids. CDR3 sequence: CASSPYSKSSGNTIYF. As DNA, the CDR3 is TGCGCCAGCAGCCCCTACAGCAAGTCCTCTGGAAACACCATATATTTT.

This clonotype was seen a few times. This chain connects TRBV9 to TRBJ2-1, with 10 nucleotides matching TRBD1. V shed 0 bases and J 8 bases; nucleotides not matched to a gene: 5. There are 15 residues in the CDR3. Germline V gives CDR1 SGDLS, CDR2 YYNGEE. CDR3 nucleotide sequence: TGTGCCAGCAGCGTAGAGGACAGGGGGGAGGATGAGCAGTTCTTC. As protein: CASSVEDRGEDEQFF.

In this sample, this clonotype turned up many times. V usage is TRBV6-2 or TRBV6-3 and J usage is TRBJ2-7; D is unclear. This CDR3 has 14 amino acids. Trimming removed 4 bases from V and 7 bases from J, with 17 bases in between. The germline gives CDR1 MNHEY, CDR2 SVGEGT. CDR3 loop: CASSLWQSHREQYF. CDR3 nucleotide sequence: TGTGCCAGCAGTTTGTGGCAGTCCCATCGGGAGCAGTACTTC.